What follows is one T cell receptor beta chain and its context. This may come from a read error, since a much larger clone is one base off. This sample is drawn from a study of tumor-infiltrating lymphocytes in primary liver carcinoma. Unsorted whole blood supplied the blood RNA, and germline DNA was isolated too. Synthesis of TCR beta cDNA was carried out from approximately 500 ng total RNA with a constant-region primer. Slightly modified ARM-PCR served as the procedure for the TCR beta libraries. These libraries came from three rounds of nested multiplex PCR. TRBV1-TRBV30 forward primers and a C-beta reverse primer were used in the first two PCR rounds, which each ran for approximately 10 cycles. TCRdb passed the multiplex PCR reads through MiXCR, listing each CDR3 protein once. The sample has some 190,000 distinct CDR3 sequences, 50% to 75% seen once. The germline V gene encodes CDR1 GTSNPN and CDR2 SVGIG (reference sequence). This CDR3 spans 13 amino acids.

The sequence came from a man aged 40-49 years with primary liver carcinoma and hepatitis B virus infection. Sequencing was carried out using peripheral blood. The chain joins TRBV30 to TRBJ2-3; perhaps TRBD2 as D (7 bases). The CDR3 nucleotides read TGTGCCTGTATACCGGGGGGCACAGATACGCTGTATTTT. The encoded protein is CACIPGGTDTLYF.